This TCR beta chain was sequenced during a study of T cell responses to AZD1222 COVID-19 vaccine. Across the study: Pooling was applied to second doses at about 4 or about 12 weeks. Study conclusions and caveats: Donors were largely white British and mainly female; clonal diversity was possibly underestimated.

Method: immunoSEQ multiplex PCR; TCRdb's copy keeps in-frame clones and lacks some. The top ten clones hold over 7.5% of a sample with 85,000 to 95,000 clones, 90% of them seen once. CDR1 and CDR2 from the germline V gene are LGHDT and YNNKEL (reference sequence). Trimming cost V 0 bases and J 4 bases, with 12 bases left between them. The CDR3 consists of 15 residues. This clone has only a few counts. Antigen unknown. The sequenced sample was peripheral blood, obtained on day 0 of AZD1222 vaccination. This sequence was found in an adult in good health. V gene TRBV3-1 (or the pseudogene TRBV3-2) combines with J gene TRBJ1-2; D gene uncertain. The DNA of the CDR3 is TGTGCCAGCAGCCAAGATTTGACGCAGAGCTATGGCTACACCTTC. Protein product: CASSQDLTQSYGYTF.